A single sample gave rise to the 9 T cell receptor beta chains below, sequenced in a study of neoadjuvant anti-PD-1 for oral cavity cancer. Clones were sequenced by immunoSEQ multiplex PCR, and TCRdb holds only the in-frame ones, with some missing. The sample consists of 14,000 to 15,000 clones, 55% to 85% of them appearing once. This material consisted of PBMCs, taken before nivolumab (anti-PD-1) treatment. These receptors were collected from a person aged 40 to 85 with oral cavity squamous cell carcinoma.

The sample holds a few counts of this clone. DNA for the CDR3: TGCAGCGTTGTGGGTCGGACGCCGGGGACTGAAGCTTTCTTT. Translation gives CSVVGRTPGTEAFF. The chain recombines TRBV29-1 with TRBJ1-1; D unclear. Trimming took off 4 bases at V and 5 bases at J, with 17 bases between the two ends. The CDR3 has 14 amino acids. Germline CDR1 reads SQVTM; CDR2 reads ANQGSEA.

The chain has TRBV20-1 and TRBJ2-1; no clear D gene. The V gene's germline CDR1 is DFQATT and CDR2 SNEGSKA (reference sequence). The CDR3 covers 11 residues. V dropped 7 bases and J dropped 7 bases, with 11 bases sitting between them. The CDR3 reads CSVERANEQFF. CDR3 bases: TGCAGTGTAGAAAGGGCGAATGAGCAGTTCTTC.

The rearrangement joins TRBV7-9 to TRBJ2-5; the D gene is possibly TRBD2 (5 bases). This CDR3 is built from 15 residues. Germline V CDR1 and CDR2: SEHNR, FQNEAQ (reference sequence). Trimming cost V 3 bases and J 2 bases, with 13 bases left between them. CDR3: CASSFLLADQETQYF. In DNA form, the CDR3 reads TGTGCCAGCAGCTTCCTGCTAGCAGATCAAGAGACCCAGTACTTC. Full variable domain (missing parts from reference TRBV7-9 and TRBJ2-5): DTGVSQNPRHKITKRGQNVTFRCDPISEHNRLYWYRQTLGQGPEFLTYFQNEAQLEKSRLLSDRFSAERPKGSFSTLEIQRTEQGDSAMYLCASSFLLADQETQYFGPGTRLLVL.

The chain combines TRBV5-1 with TRBJ1-1; tentative D call: TRBD1 (6 bases). Trimming removed 4 bases at V and 4 bases at J, with 17 bases between. The CDR3 sequence is 15 residues long. The V gene's germline CDR1 is SGHRS and CDR2 YFSETQ. The CDR3 here is CASSTNRELATEAFF. CDR3 coding DNA: TGCGCCAGCAGCACGAACAGGGAGTTGGCCACTGAAGCTTTCTTT. The whole variable domain, filled in from reference TRBV5-1 and TRBJ1-1, reads KAGVTQTPRYLIKTRGQQVTLSCSPISGHRSVSWYQQTPGQGLQFLFEYFSETQRNKGNFPGRFSGRQFSNSRSEMNVSTLELGDSALYLCASSTNRELATEAFFGQGTRLTVV.

The chain couples TRBV7-9 to TRBJ1-3, with D uncertain. With 5 bases removed from V and 0 bases from J, the gap between germline ends came to 14 bases. Germline loops: CDR1 SEHNR, CDR2 FQNEAQ (reference sequence). The CDR3 is 16 residues long. The CDR3 sequence: CASSPPTGPSGNTIYF. Written as DNA, the CDR3 is TGTGCCAGCAGCCCACCGACGGGTCCCTCTGGAAACACCATATATTTT.

The table lists this clone with a few counts. The CDR3 coding sequence is TGTGCCAGCAGTGAGGGCGATGAGCAGTTCTTC. This sequence encodes CASSEGDEQFF. The chain joins TRBV2 to TRBJ2-1; D remains ambiguous. Trimming cost V 3 bases and J 8 bases, with 5 bases left between them. The CDR3 is made up of 11 amino acids. Germline loops: CDR1 SNHLY, CDR2 FYNNEI.

The rearrangement links TRBV9 to TRBJ1-4; maybe TRBD1 (6 bases). In germline, CDR1 is SGDLS, CDR2 YYNGEE. CDR3 length equals 13 residues. V lost 3 bases and J 10 bases, leaving 13 bases between the germline ends. The DNA of the CDR3 is TGTGCCAGCAGCGGCACAGGGAGGAGAAAACTGTTTTTT. Translation: CASSGTGRRKLFF. Filled out from reference TRBV9 and TRBJ1-4, the complete variable domain reads DSGVTQTPKHLITATGQRVTLRCSPRSGDLSVYWYQQSLDQGLQFLIQYYNGEERAKGNILERFSAQQFPDLHSELNLSSLELGDSALYFCASSGTGRRKLFFGSGTQLSVL.

This clone was counted only a few times. The chain has TRBV7-2 and TRBJ2-1; TRBD2 aligns across 7 bases. The CDR3 is 16 residues long. Germline V gives CDR1 SGHTA, CDR2 FQGNSA. J was trimmed by 2 bases and V by 1 base; bases with no gene match: 5. The CDR3 DNA reads TGTGCCAGCAGCTTAGATAGCGGGCTCACCTACAATGAGCAGTTCTTC. Translation: CASSLDSGLTYNEQFF.

This rearrangement joins TRBV6-5 to TRBJ2-7; D is ambiguous. Per germline, CDR1 MNHEY and CDR2 SVGAGI. This CDR3 comprises 15 residues. Trimming took off 3 bases at V and 1 base at J, with 13 bases between the two ends. CDR3 in amino acids: CASSYLPGPSYEQYF. CDR3 in DNA: TGTGCCAGCAGTTATCTTCCCGGTCCTTCCTACGAGCAGTACTTC.